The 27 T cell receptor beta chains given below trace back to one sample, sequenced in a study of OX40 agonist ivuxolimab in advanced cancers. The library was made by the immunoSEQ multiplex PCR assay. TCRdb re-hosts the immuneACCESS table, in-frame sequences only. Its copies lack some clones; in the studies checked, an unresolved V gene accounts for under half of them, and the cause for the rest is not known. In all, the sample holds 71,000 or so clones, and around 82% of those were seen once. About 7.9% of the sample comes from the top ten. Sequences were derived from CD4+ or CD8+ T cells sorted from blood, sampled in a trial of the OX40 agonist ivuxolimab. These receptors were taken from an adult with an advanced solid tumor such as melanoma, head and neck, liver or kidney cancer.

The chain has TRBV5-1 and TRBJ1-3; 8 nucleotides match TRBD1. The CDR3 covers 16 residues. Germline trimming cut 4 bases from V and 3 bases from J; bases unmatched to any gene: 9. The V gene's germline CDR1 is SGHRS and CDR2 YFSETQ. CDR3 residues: CASSPGQGLSGNTIYF. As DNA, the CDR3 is TGCGCCAGCAGCCCCGGACAGGGATTGAGTGGAAACACCATATATTTT.

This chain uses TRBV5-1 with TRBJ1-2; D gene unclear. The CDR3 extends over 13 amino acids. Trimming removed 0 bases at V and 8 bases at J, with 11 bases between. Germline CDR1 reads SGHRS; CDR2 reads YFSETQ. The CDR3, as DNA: TGCGCCAGCAGCTTGGGGCAGTACGGCGGCTACACCTTC. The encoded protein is CASSLGQYGGYTF. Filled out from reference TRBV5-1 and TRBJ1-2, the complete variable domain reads KAGVTQTPRYLIKTRGQQVTLSCSPISGHRSVSWYQQTPGQGLQFLFEYFSETQRNKGNFPGRFSGRQFSNSRSEMNVSTLELGDSALYLCASSLGQYGGYTFGSGTRLTVV.

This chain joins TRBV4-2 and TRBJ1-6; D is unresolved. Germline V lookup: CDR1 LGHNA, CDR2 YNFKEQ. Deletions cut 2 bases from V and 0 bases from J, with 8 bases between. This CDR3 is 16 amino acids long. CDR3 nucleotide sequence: TGTGCCAGCAGCCAATATTTACACTCCTATAATTCACCCCTCCACTTT. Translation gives CASSQYLHSYNSPLHF.

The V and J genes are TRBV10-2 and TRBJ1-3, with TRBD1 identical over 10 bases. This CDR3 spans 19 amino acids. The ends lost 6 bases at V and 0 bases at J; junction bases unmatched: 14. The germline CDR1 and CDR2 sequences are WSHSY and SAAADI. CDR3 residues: CASRETGTGVPLSGNTIYF. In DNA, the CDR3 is TGCGCCAGCAGAGAAACCGGGACAGGGGTCCCCCTCTCTGGAAACACCATATATTTT.

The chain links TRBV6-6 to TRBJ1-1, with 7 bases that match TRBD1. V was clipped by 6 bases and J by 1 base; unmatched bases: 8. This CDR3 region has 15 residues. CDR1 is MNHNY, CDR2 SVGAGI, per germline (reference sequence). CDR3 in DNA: TGTGCCAGCAGCAGGGACAGCCGTTCGAACACTGAAGCTTTCTTT. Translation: CASSRDSRSNTEAFF.

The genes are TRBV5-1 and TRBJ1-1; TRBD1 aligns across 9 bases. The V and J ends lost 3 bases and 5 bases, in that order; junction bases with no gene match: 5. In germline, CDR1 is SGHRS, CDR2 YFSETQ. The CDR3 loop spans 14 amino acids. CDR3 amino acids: CASSSLDRGTEAFF. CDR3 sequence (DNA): TGCGCCAGCAGCTCCCTGGACAGGGGAACTGAAGCTTTCTTT.

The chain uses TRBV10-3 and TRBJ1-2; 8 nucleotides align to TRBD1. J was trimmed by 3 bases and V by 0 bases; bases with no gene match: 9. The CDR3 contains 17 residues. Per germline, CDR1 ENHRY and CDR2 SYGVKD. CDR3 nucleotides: TGTGCCATCAGTGAGTCGGGACAGGTACTTGGAGACTATGGCTACACCTTC. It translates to CAISESGQVLGDYGYTF.

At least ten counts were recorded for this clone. The CDR3 DNA sequence: TGCGCCAGCAGCCAAGAGGCGGACACCGGGGAGCTGTTTTTT. Its protein is CASSQEADTGELFF. V gene TRBV4-3 combines with J gene TRBJ2-2, with unresolved D. V was pared by 0 bases and J by 3 bases, with 5 bases between. This CDR3 has 14 amino acids. CDR1 LGHNA and CDR2 YSLEER come from the germline V gene.

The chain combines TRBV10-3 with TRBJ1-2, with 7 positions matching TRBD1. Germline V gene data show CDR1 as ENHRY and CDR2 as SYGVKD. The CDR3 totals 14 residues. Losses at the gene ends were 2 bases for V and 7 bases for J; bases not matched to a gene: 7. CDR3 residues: CAISEEGGGGGYTF. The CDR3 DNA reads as TGTGCCATCAGTGAGGAAGGGGGCGGCGGTGGCTACACCTTC.

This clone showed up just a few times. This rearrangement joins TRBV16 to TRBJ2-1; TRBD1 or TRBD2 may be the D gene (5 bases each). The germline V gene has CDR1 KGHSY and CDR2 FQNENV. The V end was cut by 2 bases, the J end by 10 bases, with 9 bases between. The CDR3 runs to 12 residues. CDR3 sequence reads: CASSQGDGEQFF. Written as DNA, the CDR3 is TGTGCCAGCAGCCAAGGGGACGGGGAGCAGTTCTTC.

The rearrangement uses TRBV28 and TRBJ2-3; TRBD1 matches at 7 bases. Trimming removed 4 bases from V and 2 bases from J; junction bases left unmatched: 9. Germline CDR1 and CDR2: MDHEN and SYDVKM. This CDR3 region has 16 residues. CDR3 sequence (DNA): TGTGCCAGCAGTTCCCCCAGGGGGTTCCTCACAGATACGCAGTATTTT. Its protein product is CASSSPRGFLTDTQYF.

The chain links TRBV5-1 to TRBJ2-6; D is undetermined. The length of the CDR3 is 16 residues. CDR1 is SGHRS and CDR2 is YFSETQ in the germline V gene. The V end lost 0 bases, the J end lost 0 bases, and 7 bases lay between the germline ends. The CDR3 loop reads CASSLAGSSGANVLTF. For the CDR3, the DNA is TGCGCCAGCAGCTTGGCGGGTAGCTCTGGGGCCAACGTCCTGACTTTC.

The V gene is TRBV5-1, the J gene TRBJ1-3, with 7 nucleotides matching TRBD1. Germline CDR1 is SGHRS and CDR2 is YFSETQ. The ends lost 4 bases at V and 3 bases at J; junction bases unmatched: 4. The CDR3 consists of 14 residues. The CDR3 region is CASSRNRGGNTIYF. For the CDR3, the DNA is TGCGCCAGCAGCAGAAACAGGGGTGGAAACACCATATATTTT. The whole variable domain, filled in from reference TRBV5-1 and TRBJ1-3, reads KAGVTQTPRYLIKTRGQQVTLSCSPISGHRSVSWYQQTPGQGLQFLFEYFSETQRNKGNFPGRFSGRQFSNSRSEMNVSTLELGDSALYLCASSRNRGGNTIYFGEGSWLTVV.

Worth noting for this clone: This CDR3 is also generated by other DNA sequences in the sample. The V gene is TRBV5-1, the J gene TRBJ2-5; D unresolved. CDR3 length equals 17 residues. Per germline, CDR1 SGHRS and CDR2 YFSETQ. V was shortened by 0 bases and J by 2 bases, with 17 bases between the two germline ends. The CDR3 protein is CASSLEPGSVRQETQYF. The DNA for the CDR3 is TGCGCCAGCAGCTTGGAACCTGGCAGCGTGCGACAAGAGACCCAGTACTTC.

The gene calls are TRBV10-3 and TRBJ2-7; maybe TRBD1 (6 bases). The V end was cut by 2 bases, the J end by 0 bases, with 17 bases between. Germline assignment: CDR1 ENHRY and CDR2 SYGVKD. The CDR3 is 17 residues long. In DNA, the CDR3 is TGTGCCATCAGTGAGCCCAGGGGTCTAACCGGCTCCTACGAGCAGTACTTC. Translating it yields CAISEPRGLTGSYEQYF.

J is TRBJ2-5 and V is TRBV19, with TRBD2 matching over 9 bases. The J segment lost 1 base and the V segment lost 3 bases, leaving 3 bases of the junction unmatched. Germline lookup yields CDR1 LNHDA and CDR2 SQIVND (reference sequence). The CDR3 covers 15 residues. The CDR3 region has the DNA TGTGCCAGTAGTATTGCGGGGGGGCCCCAAGAGACCCAGTACTTC. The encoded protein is CASSIAGGPQETQYF.

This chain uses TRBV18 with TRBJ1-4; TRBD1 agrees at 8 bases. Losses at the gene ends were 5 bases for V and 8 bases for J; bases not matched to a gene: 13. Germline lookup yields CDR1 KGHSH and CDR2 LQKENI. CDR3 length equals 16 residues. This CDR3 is CASSSFGQGLREKLFF. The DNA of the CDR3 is TGTGCCAGCTCATCTTTCGGACAGGGCTTACGAGAAAAACTGTTTTTT.

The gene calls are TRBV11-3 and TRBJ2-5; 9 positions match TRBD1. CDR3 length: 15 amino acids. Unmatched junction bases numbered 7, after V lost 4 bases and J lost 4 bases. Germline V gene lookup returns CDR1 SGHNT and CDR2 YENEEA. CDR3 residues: CASSSGTGWGETQYF. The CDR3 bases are TGTGCCAGCAGCTCCGGGACAGGGTGGGGAGAGACCCAGTACTTC.

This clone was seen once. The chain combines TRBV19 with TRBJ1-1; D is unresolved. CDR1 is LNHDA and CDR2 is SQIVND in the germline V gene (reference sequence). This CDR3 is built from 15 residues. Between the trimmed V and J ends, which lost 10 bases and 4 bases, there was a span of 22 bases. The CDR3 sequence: CATTEQAGYSTEAFF. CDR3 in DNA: TGTGCCACCACGGAGCAGGCGGGCTATAGCACTGAAGCTTTCTTT.

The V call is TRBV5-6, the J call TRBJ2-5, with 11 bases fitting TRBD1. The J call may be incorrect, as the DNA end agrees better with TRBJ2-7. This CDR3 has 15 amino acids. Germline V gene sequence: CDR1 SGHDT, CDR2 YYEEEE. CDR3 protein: CASSPWTGGTGEQYF. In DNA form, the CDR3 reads TGTGCCAGCAGCCCCTGGACAGGGGGCACGGGCGAGCAGTACTTC.

The CDR3 protein is CASSPGAQTIYGYTF. In DNA form, the CDR3 reads TGTGCCAGCTCACCAGGTGCGCAGACGATCTATGGCTACACCTTC. J is TRBJ1-2 and V is TRBV18, with no clear D. The CDR3 contains 15 residues. The germline gives CDR1 KGHSH, CDR2 LQKENI. Trimming took off 2 bases at V and 4 bases at J, with 14 bases between the two ends.

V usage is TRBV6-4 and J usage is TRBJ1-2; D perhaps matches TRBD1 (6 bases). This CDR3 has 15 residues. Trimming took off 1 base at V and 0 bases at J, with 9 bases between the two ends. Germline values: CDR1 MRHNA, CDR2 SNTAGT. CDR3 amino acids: CASSDWGHPNYGYTF. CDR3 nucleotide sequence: TGTGCCAGCAGTGACTGGGGACACCCTAACTATGGCTACACCTTC.

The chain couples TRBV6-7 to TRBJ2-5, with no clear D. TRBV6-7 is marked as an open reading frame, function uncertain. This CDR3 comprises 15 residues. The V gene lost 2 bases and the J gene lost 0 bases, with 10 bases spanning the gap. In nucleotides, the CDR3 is TGTGCCAGCAGTTACCGGGCCAGGTACCAAGAGACCCAGTACTTC. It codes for CASSYRARYQETQYF.

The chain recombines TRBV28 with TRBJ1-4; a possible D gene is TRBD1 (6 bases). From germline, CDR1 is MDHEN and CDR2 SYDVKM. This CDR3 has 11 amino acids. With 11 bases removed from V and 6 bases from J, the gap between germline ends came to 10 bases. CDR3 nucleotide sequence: TGTGCCCCCGAGGGGGATGAAAAACTGTTTTTT. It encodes CAPEGDEKLFF.

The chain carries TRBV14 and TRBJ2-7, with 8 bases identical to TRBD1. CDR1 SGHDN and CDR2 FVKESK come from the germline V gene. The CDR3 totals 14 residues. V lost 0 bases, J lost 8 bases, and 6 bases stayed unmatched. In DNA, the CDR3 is TGTGCCAGCAGCCAAGAGGTGGGGACAGGAAAGCAGTACTTC. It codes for CASSQEVGTGKQYF.

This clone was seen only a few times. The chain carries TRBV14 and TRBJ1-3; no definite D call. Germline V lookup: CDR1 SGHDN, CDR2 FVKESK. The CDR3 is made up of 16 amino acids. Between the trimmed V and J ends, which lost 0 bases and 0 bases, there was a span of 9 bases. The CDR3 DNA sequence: TGTGCCAGCAGCCAAGAACGGGTCTACTCTGGAAACACCATATATTTT. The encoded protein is CASSQERVYSGNTIYF.

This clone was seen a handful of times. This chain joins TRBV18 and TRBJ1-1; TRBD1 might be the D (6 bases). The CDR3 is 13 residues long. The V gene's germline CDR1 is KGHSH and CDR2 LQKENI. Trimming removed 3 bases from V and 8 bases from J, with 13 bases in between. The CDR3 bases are TGTGCCAGCTCACCCCCCACAGGGATAGAAGCTTTCTTT. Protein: CASSPPTGIEAFF.